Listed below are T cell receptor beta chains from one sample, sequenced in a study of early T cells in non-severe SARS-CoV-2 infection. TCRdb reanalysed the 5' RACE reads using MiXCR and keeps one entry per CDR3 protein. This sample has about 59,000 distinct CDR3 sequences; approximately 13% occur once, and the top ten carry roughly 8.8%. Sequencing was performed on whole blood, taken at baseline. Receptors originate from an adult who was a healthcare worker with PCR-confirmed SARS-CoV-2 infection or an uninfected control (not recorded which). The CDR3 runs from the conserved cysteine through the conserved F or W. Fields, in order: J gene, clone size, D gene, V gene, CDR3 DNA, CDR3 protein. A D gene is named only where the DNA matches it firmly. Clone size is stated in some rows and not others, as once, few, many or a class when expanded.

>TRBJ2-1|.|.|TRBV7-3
TGTGCCAGCAGCGAGAGCGGACCCTACAATGAGCAGTTCTTC
CASSESGPYNEQFF
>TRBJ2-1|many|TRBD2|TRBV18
TGTGCCAGCTCACCACTAAGTGGAAAGCGGGGTTACGATGAGCAGTTCTTC
CASSPLSGKRGYDEQFF
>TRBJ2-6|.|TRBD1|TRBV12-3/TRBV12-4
TGTGCCAGCAGCTCTACAGGGGGCGCTGGGGCCAACGTCCTGACTTTC
CASSSTGGAGANVLTF
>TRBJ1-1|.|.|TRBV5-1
TGCGCCAGCAGCTCGCGGGGGCCAGGGAACACTGAAGCTTTCTTT
CASSSRGPGNTEAFF
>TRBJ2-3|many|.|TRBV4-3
TGCGCCAGCAGCCTCCTGAGCACAGATACGCAGTATTTT
CASSLLSTDTQYF
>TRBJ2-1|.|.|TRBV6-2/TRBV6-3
TGTGCCAGCAGTTACCGGGACTTCAGGAATGAGCAGTTCTTC
CASSYRDFRNEQFF
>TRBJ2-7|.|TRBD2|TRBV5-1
TGCGCCAGCAGCACCGACCCTAGCGGGGGGGCCCCCGAGCAGTACTTC
CASSTDPSGGAPEQYF
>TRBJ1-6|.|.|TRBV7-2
TGTGCCAGCAGCTTAGATTGGGGGTACTCACCCCTCCACTTT
CASSLDWGYSPLHF
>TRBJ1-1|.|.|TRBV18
TGTGCCAGCTCACCGACCGCAAGGTCAAACACTGAAGCTTTCTTT
CASSPTARSNTEAFF
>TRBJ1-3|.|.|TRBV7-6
TGTGCCAGCAGCCCACGCGGGGGAGATAACGTATATTTT
CASSPRGGDNVYF
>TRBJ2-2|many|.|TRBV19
TGTGCCAGTAGTTCTCGGGGGGCGGGAACCGGGGAGCTGTTTTTT
CASSSRGAGTGELFF
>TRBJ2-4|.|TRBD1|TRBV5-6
TGTGCCAGCAGCCAATTGACAGGGGATAAAAACATTCAGTACTTC
CASSQLTGDKNIQYF
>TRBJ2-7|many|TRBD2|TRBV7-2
TGTGCCAGCAGCCTTCGGGCGGGAGGTTTATACGAGCAGTACTTC
CASSLRAGGLYEQYF